This T cell receptor (beta chain) derives from a study of CD8 T cell repertoires and HIV-1 epitope variants. V lost 0 bases and J lost 0, with 9 bases in between. Per germline, CDR1 SGHDT and CDR2 YYEEEE. CDR3 length: 15 residues. To note about this clone: Antigen: not known.

TCR beta CDR3 was sequenced at survey depth on immunoSEQ. Here immunoSEQ multiplex PCR was the method, and the copy in TCRdb shows in-frame clones only, minus some. This table holds 6,000 to 8,000 clones, roughly 70% found once. Source material: cultured CD8+ T cells derived from PBMCs. The chain is built from TRBV5-6 and TRBJ1-1; unclear D gene. The source is a male donor with HIV. The CDR3: CASSLGAAMNTEAFF. The CDR3 DNA reads TGTGCCAGCAGCTTGGGGGCAGCAATGAACACTGAAGCTTTCTTT. Complete variable domain (other parts from reference TRBV5-6 and TRBJ1-1): DAGVTQSPTHLIKTRGQQVTLRCSPKSGHDTVSWYQQALGQGPQFIFQYYEEEERQRGNFPDRFSGHQFPNYSSELNVNALLLGDSALYLCASSLGAAMNTEAFFGQGTRLTVV.